One and the same sample provided the 31 T cell receptor beta chains below, sequenced in a study of neurological immune-mediated disorders. TCRdb re-analysed the 5' RACE reads in MiXCR, keeping a single row per CDR3 protein. The data hold about 3,900 distinct CDR3 sequences, with less than 35% observed a single time. The specimen was CD8+ T cells from blood. The origin of the receptors is a man aged 45-65 years with HTLV-1-associated myelopathy (HAM/TSP).

This clonotype was seen at least ten times. The V gene is TRBV28, the J gene TRBJ1-1; D ambiguous. Trimming shortened V by 3 bases and J by 1 base, and 3 bases separated the two germline ends. The CDR3 loop spans 12 amino acids. Looked up from germline, CDR1 is MDHEN and CDR2 is SYDVKM. DNA for the CDR3: TGTGCCAGCAGTTTCGGGAACACTGAAGCTTTCTTT. Translation gives CASSFGNTEAFF.

This clonotype was seen ten or more times. This chain links TRBV4-1 with TRBJ2-1; 9 bases align to TRBD1. The CDR3 contains 17 residues. From germline, CDR1 is MGHRA and CDR2 YSYEKL. The V segment lost 2 bases and the J segment 3 bases; nucleotides outside the gene matches: 8. CDR3 nucleotides: TGCGCCAGCAGCCAAAACCTAGGACAGGGGATCTACAATGAGCAGTTCTTC. This sequence encodes CASSQNLGQGIYNEQFF.

By frequency in the sample, this clonotype is medium-sized. The rearrangement links TRBV16 to TRBJ1-2; no clear D. V lost 3 bases to trimming and J lost 8 bases, with 13 bases between them. The CDR3 is 13 amino acids. CDR1 KGHSY and CDR2 FQNENV come from the germline V gene. CDR3 sequence reads: CASSHLSAEGYTF. The CDR3 bases are TGTGCCAGCAGCCACCTAAGCGCGGAGGGCTACACCTTC.

This clonotype appeared many times. V is TRBV27 and J is TRBJ2-4, with D possibly TRBD1 on 6 matching bases. The CDR3 length is 15 residues. Germline lookup yields CDR1 MNHEY and CDR2 SMNVEV (reference sequence). The germline V and J ends were trimmed by 4 bases and 1 base, with 11 bases remaining between them. The CDR3 loop is CASSSGVAAKNIQYF. CDR3 sequence (DNA): TGTGCCAGCAGTTCAGGGGTGGCGGCCAAAAACATTCAGTACTTC.

The V and J genes are TRBV7-9 and TRBJ1-1; tentatively, D is TRBD1 (5 bases). The germline V gene encodes CDR1 SEHNR and CDR2 FQNEAQ (reference sequence). The CDR3 sequence is 17 residues long. The germline V and J ends were trimmed by 1 base and 4 bases, with 19 bases remaining between them. CDR3 residues: CASSLGGAGPGATEAFF. In DNA form, the CDR3 reads TGTGCCAGCAGCTTAGGTGGGGCAGGGCCGGGCGCCACTGAAGCTTTCTTT.

This clonotype was seen repeatedly, ten times or more. The rearrangement uses TRBV27 and TRBJ2-7; 7 bases are a match to TRBD2. The V gene's germline CDR1 is MNHEY and CDR2 SMNVEV (reference sequence). The CDR3 spans 15 residues. V was clipped by 4 bases and J by 6 bases; unmatched bases: 12. The CDR3 nucleotides are TGTGCCAGCAGTTCGACTAGCTTTGATCTCCTCGAGCAGTACTTC. Encoded protein: CASSSTSFDLLEQYF.

This clonotype was detected many times. The chain joins TRBV7-6 to TRBJ2-1; 7 bases fit TRBD1. In germline, CDR1 is SGHVS, CDR2 FNYEAQ. Trimming took 1 base from V and 3 from J; bases not matched to a gene: 3. The CDR3 sequence is 15 residues long. CDR3 sequence reads: CASSLVGTDYNEQFF. Written as DNA, the CDR3 is TGTGCCAGCAGCTTAGTGGGGACAGACTACAATGAGCAGTTCTTC.

The chain recombines TRBV18 with TRBJ1-2, with D unclear. The germline CDR1 and CDR2 sequences are KGHSH and LQKENI. The CDR3 is 14 amino acids. Between the trimmed V and J ends, which lost 4 bases and 0 bases, there was a span of 9 bases. CDR3 nucleotides: TGTGCCAGCTCACGGTCGGGAGCTAACTATGGCTACACCTTC. Protein: CASSRSGANYGYTF. The entire variable domain, with the rest obtained from reference TRBV18 and TRBJ1-2, is as follows: NAGVMQNPRHLVRRRGQEARLRCSPMKGHSHVYWYRQLPEEGLKFMVYLQKENIIDESGMPKERFSAEFPKEGPSILRIQQVVRGDSAAYFCASSRSGANYGYTFGSGTRLTVV.

This clonotype was counted at least ten times. V usage is TRBV21-1 and J usage is TRBJ2-7. TRBV21-1 is a recognized pseudogene. This CDR3 region has 14 residues. This CDR3 is CASRLGVIRYEQYF. For the CDR3, the DNA is TGTGCCAGCCGCCTAGGTGTCATTCGGTACGAGCAGTACTTC.

A word on this clonotype: At one end, the junction sequence differs from germline, possibly due to a read error. The chain is built from TRBV11-2 and TRBJ2-7; 7 positions agree with TRBD1. There are 14 residues in the CDR3. Germline CDR1 reads SGHAT; CDR2 reads FQNNGV. The CDR3 nucleotides read TGTGCCAGCAGCTTATCGACAGGGATTCACGAGCAGTATTTC. Translated: CASSLSTGIHEQYF.

This clonotype was recorded at least ten times. The chain couples TRBV29-1 to TRBJ2-3, with TRBD2 matching over 14 bases. Germline-derived CDR1 and CDR2 are SQVTM and ANQGSEA. The CDR3 has 16 residues. J was trimmed by 4 bases and V by 6 bases; bases with no gene match: 9. The CDR3 sequence is CSVAGTSGRSADTQYF. CDR3 sequence (DNA): TGCAGCGTCGCCGGGACTAGCGGGAGATCAGCAGATACGCAGTATTTT.

This clonotype has ten or more counts. The chain joins TRBV18 to TRBJ2-7; 7 nucleotides align to TRBD2. CDR3 length: 16 amino acids. V lost 0 bases and J lost 0; bases outside the gene matches: 5. The V gene's germline CDR1 is KGHSH and CDR2 LQKENI. The CDR3 protein is CASSPPGGVSSYEQYF. CDR3 nucleotides: TGTGCCAGCTCACCACCGGGGGGGGTCAGCTCCTACGAGCAGTACTTC.

In this sample, this clonotype turned up once. The genes are TRBV13 and TRBJ2-7; 7 bases are a match to TRBD1. Per the germline V gene, CDR1 is PRHDT and CDR2 is FYEKMQ (reference sequence). V was clipped by 4 bases and J by 2 bases; unmatched bases: 5. The CDR3 has 14 amino acids. CDR3 amino acids: CASSYGQVAYEQYF. The CDR3 nucleotides are TGTGCCAGCAGCTACGGACAGGTGGCCTACGAGCAGTACTTC. The whole variable domain, filled in from reference TRBV13 and TRBJ2-7, reads AAGVIQSPRHLIKEKRETATLKCYPIPRHDTVYWYQQGPGQDPQFLISFYEKMQSDKGSIPDRFSAQQFSDYHSELNMSSLELGDSALYFCASSYGQVAYEQYFGPGTRLTVT.

The table lists this clonotype with many counts. The genes are TRBV12-3 or TRBV12-4 and TRBJ1-1; D is possibly TRBD1 (5 bases). V was clipped by 7 bases and J by 7 bases, with 13 bases between them. This CDR3 is 12 amino acids long. The CDR3 sequence is CASTPGGGEAFF. The CDR3 DNA sequence: TGTGCCAGCACCCCCGGGGGGGGTGAAGCTTTCTTT.

This clonotype has at least ten counts. This sequence joins TRBV9 and TRBJ1-4; D unresolved. CDR1 is SGDLS and CDR2 is YYNGEE in the germline V gene. The CDR3 totals 15 residues. Between the trimmed V and J ends, which lost 0 bases and 5 bases, there was a span of 11 bases. The CDR3 spells CASSVGRFGNEKLFF. In DNA form, the CDR3 reads TGTGCCAGCAGCGTAGGGAGATTTGGGAATGAAAAACTGTTTTTT.

This sequence joins TRBV18 and TRBJ2-3, with D uncertain. The germline V gene has CDR1 KGHSH and CDR2 LQKENI. The CDR3 has 16 amino acids. V lost 0 bases and J 0 bases, leaving 10 bases between the germline ends. The CDR3 spells CASSPPRSGSTDTQYF. The CDR3 DNA reads as TGTGCCAGCTCACCACCCAGAAGTGGGAGCACAGATACGCAGTATTTT.

This clonotype was counted many times. The chain links TRBV5-5 to TRBJ2-7, with 15 bases fitting TRBD2. The CDR3 sequence is 16 residues long. Germline V gene sequence: CDR1 SGHKS, CDR2 YYEKEE (reference sequence). The V and J ends lost 4 bases and 4 bases, in that order; junction bases with no gene match: 6. CDR3 region: CASSVGTSGGTYEQYF. The CDR3 region has the DNA TGTGCCAGCAGCGTCGGGACTAGCGGGGGGACTTACGAGCAGTACTTC. The entire variable domain, with the rest obtained from reference TRBV5-5 and TRBJ2-7, is as follows: DAGVTQSPTHLIKTRGQQVTLRCSPISGHKSVSWYQQVLGQGPQFIFQYYEKEERGRGNFPDRFSARQFPNYSSELNVNALLLGDSALYLCASSVGTSGGTYEQYFGPGTRLTVT.

This clonotype was detected ten times or more. The gene calls are TRBV7-9 and TRBJ2-7, with D possibly matching TRBD1 (6 bases). The CDR3 extends over 13 amino acids. Trimming took 5 bases from V and 6 from J, leaving 14 bases between them. CDR1 is SEHNR and CDR2 is FQNEAQ in the germline V gene (reference sequence). The CDR3, as DNA: TGTGCCAGCAGCCCAGACAGGTATCCCGAGCAGTACTTC. It translates to CASSPDRYPEQYF.

At least ten counts were recorded for this clonotype. The chain is built from TRBV7-2 and TRBJ1-5; D perhaps matches TRBD1 (5 bases). The germline V gene encodes CDR1 SGHTA and CDR2 FQGNSA. The CDR3 runs to 14 residues. Trimming took 5 bases from V and 1 from J, leaving 9 bases between them. The CDR3 nucleotides read TGTGCCAGCAGCGCCTGGGGGAGCAATCAGCCCCAGCATTTT. It translates to CASSAWGSNQPQHF.

This clonotype came up once. The gene calls are TRBV7-6 and TRBJ2-1; 12 bases line up with TRBD2. Losses at the gene ends were 5 bases for V and 15 bases for J; bases not matched to a gene: 8. Germline V gene data show CDR1 as SGHVS and CDR2 as FNYEAQ. This CDR3 contains 13 residues. The CDR3: CASSETSGGLPFF. DNA for the CDR3: TGTGCCAGCAGCGAGACTAGCGGGGGCCTCCCGTTCTTC.

By proportion, this clonotype is medium-sized. This chain joins TRBV24-1 and TRBJ2-1, with TRBD2 identical over 9 bases. The CDR3 runs 15 residues. The trim removed 3 bases at V and 7 bases at J, leaving 6 bases unmatched. CDR1 is KGHDR and CDR2 is SFDVKD in the germline V gene. CDR3 coding DNA: TGTGCCACCAGTGATAGGGCGGGAGGGCTGAATGAGCAGTTCTTC. It codes for CATSDRAGGLNEQFF.

Ten or more counts support this clonotype. The chain carries TRBV13 and TRBJ1-1, with D unresolved. From germline, CDR1 is PRHDT and CDR2 FYEKMQ (reference sequence). With 0 bases removed from V and 0 bases from J, the gap between germline ends came to 2 bases. CDR3 length: 13 residues. The DNA of the CDR3 is TGTGCCAGCAGCTTAGGAGTGAACACTGAAGCTTTCTTT. Residues: CASSLGVNTEAFF. Drawing the rest from reference TRBV13 and TRBJ1-1, the complete variable domain is AAGVIQSPRHLIKEKRETATLKCYPIPRHDTVYWYQQGPGQDPQFLISFYEKMQSDKGSIPDRFSAQQFSDYHSELNMSSLELGDSALYFCASSLGVNTEAFFGQGTRLTVV.

The rearrangement uses TRBV7-3 and TRBJ1-4, with D maybe TRBD1 (5 bases). Trimming stripped 2 bases from V and 8 bases from J, with 30 bases between. Germline V gene lookup returns CDR1 SGHTA and CDR2 FQGTGA. The CDR3 has 20 amino acids. In DNA form, the CDR3 reads TGTGCCAGCAGCTTAGGACTAGCGAGGGCGCCGCCCGGGGACCGGGAAAAACTGTTTTTT. Its translation is CASSLGLARAPPGDREKLFF.

Judged by abundance, this clonotype is medium-sized (0.01 to 0.1%). V is TRBV6-1 and J is TRBJ2-7; D gene unclear. The V and J ends lost 11 bases and 6 bases respectively, with 14 bases between them. The germline CDR1 and CDR2 sequences are MNHNS and SASEGT. CDR3 length: 11 amino acids. DNA for the CDR3: TGTGCCGCTTTCGGGCGGCTCGAGCAGTACTTC. The encoded protein is CAAFGRLEQYF.

In its sample, this clonotype was seen many times. The chain recombines TRBV2 with TRBJ2-7, with 10 positions matching TRBD2. CDR1 and CDR2 (germline): SNHLY, FYNNEI. This CDR3 has 20 residues. V lost 7 bases, J lost 1 base, and 22 bases stayed unmatched. The chain's CDR3 is CASTDTSGDPTITASYEQYF. DNA for the CDR3: TGTGCCAGCACTGATACTAGCGGGGACCCTACAATCACTGCGTCCTACGAGCAGTACTTC.

The gene calls are TRBV10-2 and TRBJ2-7; possibly TRBD1 for D (6 bases). CDR3 length: 15 amino acids. Germline CDR1 is WSHSY and CDR2 is SAAADI. Trimming shortened V by 6 bases and J by 2 bases, and 17 bases separated the two germline ends. CDR3: CASRGTTGHPYEQYF. Written as DNA, the CDR3 is TGCGCCAGCAGAGGTACTACAGGGCACCCCTACGAGCAGTACTTC.

V gene TRBV7-9 combines with J gene TRBJ1-1; 10 positions match TRBD1. From germline, CDR1 is SEHNR and CDR2 FQNEAQ (reference sequence). V lost 5 bases, J lost 4 bases, and 13 bases stayed unmatched. The CDR3 sequence is 17 residues long. In DNA, the CDR3 is TGTGCCAGCAGCCCTACGACAGGGGGCGCGGAGACCACTGAAGCTTTCTTT. It yields the protein CASSPTTGGAETTEAFF. The full variable domain, with the rest looked up from reference TRBV7-9 and TRBJ1-1, is DTGVSQNPRHKITKRGQNVTFRCDPISEHNRLYWYRQTLGQGPEFLTYFQNEAQLEKSRLLSDRFSAERPKGSFSTLEIQRTEQGDSAMYLCASSPTTGGAETTEAFFGQGTRLTVV.

This clonotype has ten or more counts. This chain uses TRBV20-1 with TRBJ1-5, with 7 positions matching TRBD1. V shed 0 bases, J shed 11 bases, and the junction held 16 bases outside the gene matches. The CDR3 totals 16 residues. Germline CDR1 reads DFQATT; CDR2 reads SNEGSKA (reference sequence). The CDR3 nucleotides are TGCAGTGCTAGAGATACCGGACAGGCCCTGGATGGGGCCCAGCATTTT. It specifies CSARDTGQALDGAQHF.

CDR3 sequence reads: CASSPGQSIYEQYF. CDR3 sequence (DNA): TGTGCCAGCAGCCCGGGACAAAGTATCTACGAGCAGTACTTC. The genes are TRBV12-3 or TRBV12-4 and TRBJ2-7; TRBD1 is a possible D gene (6 bases). Trimming cost V 6 bases and J 3 bases, with 15 bases left between them. CDR3 length: 14 amino acids.

This clonotype has just a few counts. The rearrangement links TRBV25-1 to TRBJ1-1; D is undetermined. V was trimmed by 3 bases and J by 2 bases, leaving 10 bases between them. Germline V CDR1 and CDR2: MGHDK, SYGVNS. CDR3 size: 14 residues. The CDR3 region has the DNA TGTGCCAGCAGTGAGGTTCGGGGAAACACTGAAGCTTTCTTT. This gives the protein CASSEVRGNTEAFF.

This clonotype ranks as medium-sized. The rearrangement joins TRBV20-1 to TRBJ2-1; TRBD2 aligns across 10 bases. This CDR3 comprises 14 residues. The V segment lost 5 bases and the J segment 3 bases; nucleotides outside the gene matches: 4. The germline gives CDR1 DFQATT, CDR2 SNEGSKA (reference sequence). CDR3 coding DNA: TGCAGTGCTGCCCTAGCGGGAGACTACAATGAGCAGTTCTTC. Protein sequence: CSAALAGDYNEQFF.